This TCR beta chain derives from a study of control samples from healthy donors and cancer patients. Sequencing was performed with immunoSEQ multiplex PCR; in TCRdb, only in-frame clones are kept and a portion is missing. The top ten hold roughly 9% of the sample, which has under 150,000 clones, about nine tenths seen once. The CDR3 length is 17 residues. Per germline, CDR1 SGHRS and CDR2 YFSETQ. J gave up 2 bases and V 4 bases, and 7 bases lay outside the gene matches. This chain connects TRBV5-1 to TRBJ2-5; 14 bases match TRBD2. The sample comprised blood. The origin of this receptor is a woman in her twenties or thirties in good health. The CDR3 nucleotides are TGCGCCAGCAGCCCGGGACTAGCGGGAGCCCCTCAAGAGACCCAGTACTTC. Translation gives CASSPGLAGAPQETQYF.